The 27 T cell receptor beta chains below come from one sample, sequenced in a study of beta chain features in type 1 diabetes. Sequenced material consisted of expressed TCRB transcripts (all of the isolated RNA was reverse transcribed). The protocol was immunoSEQ multiplex PCR, while the TCRdb copy is restricted to in-frame clones and leaves out a portion. The sample holds some 410,000 clones, 9.5% to 12% seen once. Sample: naive CD4+ T cells from blood. These receptors all stem from a woman in her late teens or twenties in good health.

On this clone: Other nucleotide sequences in the sample specify the same CDR3. J is TRBJ1-5 and V is TRBV30; perhaps TRBD1 as D (5 bases). The germline V gene encodes CDR1 GTSNPN and CDR2 SVGIG (reference sequence). The V end was cut by 2 bases, the J end by 4 bases, with 6 bases between. The CDR3 totals 12 residues. CDR3 sequence: CAWSRGNQPQHF. The DNA for the CDR3 is TGTGCCTGGAGTAGGGGAAATCAGCCCCAGCATTTT.

The chain combines TRBV15 with TRBJ2-7, with D unresolved. Looked up from germline, CDR1 is LNHNV and CDR2 is YYDKDF (reference sequence). The V and J ends lost 3 bases and 0 bases respectively, with 12 bases between them. The CDR3 extends over 15 amino acids. The CDR3 sequence is CATSREGFSSYEQYV. The CDR3 DNA follows: TGTGCCACCAGCAGGGAAGGGTTTAGCTCCTACGAGCAGTACGTC.

V and J are TRBV6-5 and TRBJ1-1, with D hard to call. V was clipped by 5 bases and J by 4 bases, with 8 bases between them. Germline lookup yields CDR1 MNHEY and CDR2 SVGAGI. The CDR3 runs to 12 residues. The CDR3 DNA reads as TGTGCCAGCAGTAAAGGGTTCACTGAAGCTTTCTTT. As protein: CASSKGFTEAFF.

The sample holds a few counts of this clone. CDR3 sequence reads: CSVESGQGNIYGYTF. Written as DNA, the CDR3 is TGCAGCGTTGAGTCGGGACAGGGGAACATCTATGGCTACACCTTC. The V and J genes are TRBV29-1 and TRBJ1-2; 10 bases map to TRBD1. The CDR3 is 15 residues long. Trimming cost V 3 bases and J 4 bases; bases outside gene matches: 8. In germline, CDR1 is SQVTM, CDR2 ANQGSEA.

On this clone: The same CDR3 also results from other DNA sequences found in this sample. The J gene is TRBJ2-3, the V gene TRBV7-9, with a tentative D call TRBD2 (5 bases). The V and J ends lost 4 bases and 2 bases respectively, with 7 bases between them. Germline V gene data show CDR1 as SEHNR and CDR2 as FQNEAQ (reference sequence). The CDR3 spans 13 residues. The CDR3 here is CASSSRDTDTQYF. The CDR3 region has the DNA TGTGCCAGCAGCTCCCGGGACACAGATACGCAGTATTTT.

This chain connects TRBV2 to TRBJ2-4; D is uncertain. Germline V gene sequence: CDR1 SNHLY, CDR2 FYNNEI. There are 13 residues in the CDR3. Trimming stripped 7 bases from V and 7 bases from J, with 14 bases between. The CDR3 nucleotides are TGTGCCAGCACCCGGCGAAATTTGAACATTCAGTACTTC. Protein product: CASTRRNLNIQYF.

This clone appeared a few times. As DNA, the CDR3 is TGCGCCAGCAGCCAGGCTAGCGGGAGCTCCTACAATGAGCAGTTCTTC. This translates into CASSQASGSSYNEQFF. This chain uses TRBV4-3 with TRBJ2-1; TRBD2 agrees at 10 bases. This CDR3 is 16 amino acids long. V lost 3 bases and J lost 0; bases outside the gene matches: 2. Germline loops: CDR1 LGHNA, CDR2 YSLEER.

The rearrangement uses TRBV4-3 and TRBJ2-5; D unresolved. V gave up 6 bases and J gave up 5 bases, with 16 bases separating them. The CDR3 is 14 residues long. The germline V gene encodes CDR1 LGHNA and CDR2 YSLEER. The CDR3 here is CASSYELGWETQYF. The CDR3 DNA is TGCGCCAGCAGTTATGAACTTGGGTGGGAGACCCAGTACTTC.

Only a few counts were recorded for this clone. The chain employs TRBV5-4 and TRBJ2-1; tentative D call: TRBD2 (6 bases). Trimming removed 2 bases from V and 0 bases from J, with 9 bases in between. The CDR3 extends over 15 amino acids. From germline, CDR1 is SGHNT and CDR2 YYREEE (reference sequence). The CDR3 loop is CASSFGGISYNEQFF. CDR3 sequence (DNA): TGTGCCAGCAGCTTTGGCGGGATCTCCTACAATGAGCAGTTCTTC. The complete variable domain, with remaining parts taken from reference TRBV5-4 and TRBJ2-1, reads ETGVTQSPTHLIKTRGQQVTLRCSSQSGHNTVSWYQQALGQGPQFIFQYYREEENGRGNFPPRFSGLQFPNYSSELNVNALELDDSALYLCASSFGGISYNEQFFGPGTRLTVL.

The table lists this clone with a few counts. This same CDR3 is encoded by further DNA sequences in the sample. The chain employs TRBV18 and TRBJ2-3; D remains ambiguous. CDR1 KGHSH and CDR2 LQKENI come from the germline V gene. V lost 3 bases, J lost 3 bases, and 7 bases lay in between. This CDR3 spans 13 amino acids. The CDR3 nucleotides read TGTGCCAGCTCACCTATCGGTACAGATACGCAGTATTTT. It encodes CASSPIGTDTQYF.

V gene TRBV4-2 combines with J gene TRBJ2-3; D not certain. Germline-derived CDR1 and CDR2 are LGHNA and YNFKEQ. The CDR3 length is 11 residues. Deletions cut 5 bases from V and 5 bases from J, with 5 bases between. CDR3 sequence reads: CASSLQDTQYF. CDR3 nucleotide sequence: TGTGCCAGCAGCTTACAAGATACGCAGTATTTT.

This clone was detected a few times. The chain joins TRBV7-3 to TRBJ2-3, with D uncertain. CDR3 length equals 15 residues. The V end lost 1 base, the J end lost 4 bases, and 12 bases lay between the germline ends. Germline assignment: CDR1 SGHTA and CDR2 FQGTGA. The CDR3 DNA reads TGTGCCAGCAGCTTAAAAGGTTCGGGCCCAGATACGCAGTATTTT. Amino acids: CASSLKGSGPDTQYF.

This rearrangement joins TRBV9 to TRBJ2-3; 8 bases match TRBD2. Germline V gives CDR1 SGDLS, CDR2 YYNGEE. The CDR3 contains 15 residues. Trimming removed 3 bases from V and 1 base from J; junction bases left unmatched: 4. The CDR3: CASSAVAGRTDTQYF. CDR3 DNA sequence: TGTGCCAGCAGCGCGGTAGCGGGGCGCACAGATACGCAGTATTTT.

This clone was found a few times. This chain connects TRBV29-1 to TRBJ1-5; no clear D gene. Germline V gives CDR1 SQVTM, CDR2 ANQGSEA. The V gene lost 5 bases and the J gene lost 2 bases, with 10 bases spanning the gap. CDR3 length: 13 amino acids. The CDR3, as DNA: TGCAGCGTTTGCGTCCAGGGCAATCAGCCCCAGCATTTT. Translated: CSVCVQGNQPQHF.

The chain has TRBV11-3 and TRBJ2-1, with D possibly matching TRBD1 (6 bases). CDR1 and CDR2 from the germline V gene are SGHNT and YENEEA. This CDR3 contains 15 residues. The ends were cut back, 2 bases at V and 9 bases at J, with 17 bases in the middle. CDR3 sequence reads: CASSLRPVRGSEQFF. The CDR3 coding sequence is TGTGCCAGCAGCTTAAGGCCCGTTAGGGGGAGTGAGCAGTTCTTC.

The chain recombines TRBV5-1 with TRBJ1-2, with 7 bases identical to TRBD1. CDR1 is SGHRS, CDR2 YFSETQ, per germline. Unmatched junction bases numbered 10, after V lost 0 bases and J lost 5 bases. The CDR3 is made up of 16 amino acids. CDR3 nucleotides: TGCGCCAGCAGCTTGGCCGTGGCAGGGGGTAGTTATGGCTACACCTTC. Translated: CASSLAVAGGSYGYTF.

The V call is TRBV4-1, the J call TRBJ2-1, with a tentative D call TRBD1 (6 bases). Germline V gene data show CDR1 as MGHRA and CDR2 as YSYEKL. The germline V and J ends were trimmed by 4 bases and 6 bases, with 19 bases remaining between them. The CDR3 has 16 residues. The CDR3 protein is CASSPLPQGRSNEQFF. CDR3 sequence (DNA): TGCGCCAGCAGCCCCTTACCCCAGGGGAGAAGCAATGAGCAGTTCTTC.

This clone was observed a handful of times. V is TRBV28 and J is TRBJ2-3, with TRBD2 matching over 8 bases. This CDR3 is built from 13 residues. From germline, CDR1 is MDHEN and CDR2 SYDVKM. The V gene end was trimmed by 6 bases and the J gene end by 6 bases; junction bases not matched to a gene: 5. The CDR3 DNA reads TGTGCCAGCAGCCGGGGGGGGCGCGATACGCAGTATTTT. Protein: CASSRGGRDTQYF.

As for this clone: Distinct nucleotide sequences in the sample also encode this CDR3. The V call is TRBV5-1, the J call TRBJ2-3, with D possibly matching TRBD1 (5 bases). The CDR3 is made up of 14 amino acids. Between the trimmed V and J ends, which lost 0 bases and 3 bases, there was a span of 8 bases. The germline V gene has CDR1 SGHRS and CDR2 YFSETQ. The CDR3 protein is CASSLAQGTDTQYF. CDR3 bases: TGCGCCAGCAGCTTGGCCCAGGGTACAGATACGCAGTATTTT.

The V gene is TRBV2, the J gene TRBJ1-6; no reliable D call. Trimming took 4 bases from V and 5 from J, leaving 12 bases between them. This CDR3 has 15 amino acids. CDR1 and CDR2 (germline): SNHLY, FYNNEI. The CDR3 reads CASSAEGLDNSPLHF. DNA of the CDR3: TGTGCCAGCAGTGCGGAGGGCTTAGATAATTCACCCCTCCACTTT.

This clone was seen a few times. DNA for the CDR3: TGTGCCAGCTCACCGCCGTGGAACCAAGTGAAAAACATTCAGTACTTC. The encoded protein is CASSPPWNQVKNIQYF. The rearrangement joins TRBV18 to TRBJ2-4; D is ambiguous. Germline V gene data show CDR1 as KGHSH and CDR2 as LQKENI. V gave up 3 bases and J gave up 4 bases, with 16 bases separating them. CDR3 size: 16 residues.

This clone has a handful of counts. The V and J genes are TRBV14 and TRBJ2-3; D unclear. Germline V gene lookup returns CDR1 SGHDN and CDR2 FVKESK. The CDR3 extends over 11 amino acids. Trimming took 2 bases from V and 7 from J, leaving 4 bases between them. This chain's CDR3 is CASSQSYTQYF. DNA for the CDR3: TGTGCCAGCAGCCAATCTTATACGCAGTATTTT.

This clone came up a few times. This sequence joins TRBV11-1 and TRBJ2-7; D is uncertain. The CDR3 has 14 residues. Germline V gene lookup returns CDR1 SGHAT and CDR2 FQDESV (reference sequence). V was clipped by 1 base and J by 2 bases, with 9 bases between them. The CDR3 sequence is CASSLVAGTYEQYF. In nucleotides, the CDR3 is TGTGCCAGCAGCTTAGTCGCAGGTACCTACGAGCAGTACTTC.

This chain joins TRBV6-1 and TRBJ2-6, with D uncertain. V lost 3 bases and J lost 3, with 6 bases in between. From germline, CDR1 is MNHNS and CDR2 SASEGT. This CDR3 comprises 14 residues. The CDR3 nucleotides read TGTGCCAGCAGTGAGACTGGTGGGGCCAACGTCCTGACTTTC. Translation: CASSETGGANVLTF.

The chain couples TRBV18 to TRBJ2-5; D uncertain. V was trimmed by 3 bases and J by 2 bases, leaving 13 bases between them. CDR3 length: 15 residues. In germline, CDR1 is KGHSH, CDR2 LQKENI. CDR3 bases: TGTGCCAGCTCACCTTCGGGTGGAAGGCAAGAGACCCAGTACTTC. This codes for CASSPSGGRQETQYF.

This clone was observed a few times. V gene TRBV7-2 combines with J gene TRBJ2-7; D might be TRBD2 (5 bases). V lost 1 base and J lost 1, with 11 bases in between. This CDR3 spans 15 amino acids. The germline CDR1 and CDR2 sequences are SGHTA and FQGNSA. The CDR3 region is CASSLGGSLSYEQYF. The CDR3, as DNA: TGTGCCAGCAGCTTAGGCGGGTCGCTTTCCTACGAGCAGTACTTC.

The CDR3 DNA follows: TGTGCCAGCAGCGTAGGTACGAGCAACTATGGCTACACCTTC. This codes for CASSVGTSNYGYTF. This chain connects TRBV9 to TRBJ1-2; unclear D gene. CDR1 is SGDLS and CDR2 is YYNGEE in the germline V gene. V was cut by 0 bases and J by 2 bases, with 8 bases left in between. This CDR3 contains 14 residues.